The entry below describes one T cell receptor (beta chain). As yet, its antigen is unknown. The time point here: late sampling 161 to 241 days after vaccination in a few convalescent patients. Treatment meaning: roughly ten-day PBMC culture with coronavirus spike peptide pools or control peptides (ViraFEST assay). Oncomine TCR Beta short-read sequencing was applied to DNA from cultured CD4+ T cells. From the PCR reads, TCRdb called clonotypes with MiXCR, one entry per CDR3 protein. The sample carries 20,000 to 25,000 distinct CDR3 sequences, 46% recorded once. This specimen comes from a study of vaccination and CD4 T cells after COVID-19. Study-wide points: Among reactive clones from convalescent patients, a median 86.3% appeared only post-vaccination.

This CDR3 contains 15 residues. Trimming cost V 0 bases and J 5 bases; bases outside gene matches: 7. The V gene's germline CDR1 is DFQATT and CDR2 SNEGSKA (reference sequence). This TCR was recovered from a human donor who had recovered from COVID-19. The rearrangement joins TRBV20-1 to TRBJ2-5, with 9 bases fitting TRBD2. Sequencing used CD4+ T cells from blood, cultured in vitro, obtained about 7 months after SARS-CoV-2 vaccination. CDR3 DNA: TGCAGTGCTAGAGATTTGCGGGGGGGCGTGGAGACCCAGTACTTC. It codes for CSARDLRGGVETQYF.